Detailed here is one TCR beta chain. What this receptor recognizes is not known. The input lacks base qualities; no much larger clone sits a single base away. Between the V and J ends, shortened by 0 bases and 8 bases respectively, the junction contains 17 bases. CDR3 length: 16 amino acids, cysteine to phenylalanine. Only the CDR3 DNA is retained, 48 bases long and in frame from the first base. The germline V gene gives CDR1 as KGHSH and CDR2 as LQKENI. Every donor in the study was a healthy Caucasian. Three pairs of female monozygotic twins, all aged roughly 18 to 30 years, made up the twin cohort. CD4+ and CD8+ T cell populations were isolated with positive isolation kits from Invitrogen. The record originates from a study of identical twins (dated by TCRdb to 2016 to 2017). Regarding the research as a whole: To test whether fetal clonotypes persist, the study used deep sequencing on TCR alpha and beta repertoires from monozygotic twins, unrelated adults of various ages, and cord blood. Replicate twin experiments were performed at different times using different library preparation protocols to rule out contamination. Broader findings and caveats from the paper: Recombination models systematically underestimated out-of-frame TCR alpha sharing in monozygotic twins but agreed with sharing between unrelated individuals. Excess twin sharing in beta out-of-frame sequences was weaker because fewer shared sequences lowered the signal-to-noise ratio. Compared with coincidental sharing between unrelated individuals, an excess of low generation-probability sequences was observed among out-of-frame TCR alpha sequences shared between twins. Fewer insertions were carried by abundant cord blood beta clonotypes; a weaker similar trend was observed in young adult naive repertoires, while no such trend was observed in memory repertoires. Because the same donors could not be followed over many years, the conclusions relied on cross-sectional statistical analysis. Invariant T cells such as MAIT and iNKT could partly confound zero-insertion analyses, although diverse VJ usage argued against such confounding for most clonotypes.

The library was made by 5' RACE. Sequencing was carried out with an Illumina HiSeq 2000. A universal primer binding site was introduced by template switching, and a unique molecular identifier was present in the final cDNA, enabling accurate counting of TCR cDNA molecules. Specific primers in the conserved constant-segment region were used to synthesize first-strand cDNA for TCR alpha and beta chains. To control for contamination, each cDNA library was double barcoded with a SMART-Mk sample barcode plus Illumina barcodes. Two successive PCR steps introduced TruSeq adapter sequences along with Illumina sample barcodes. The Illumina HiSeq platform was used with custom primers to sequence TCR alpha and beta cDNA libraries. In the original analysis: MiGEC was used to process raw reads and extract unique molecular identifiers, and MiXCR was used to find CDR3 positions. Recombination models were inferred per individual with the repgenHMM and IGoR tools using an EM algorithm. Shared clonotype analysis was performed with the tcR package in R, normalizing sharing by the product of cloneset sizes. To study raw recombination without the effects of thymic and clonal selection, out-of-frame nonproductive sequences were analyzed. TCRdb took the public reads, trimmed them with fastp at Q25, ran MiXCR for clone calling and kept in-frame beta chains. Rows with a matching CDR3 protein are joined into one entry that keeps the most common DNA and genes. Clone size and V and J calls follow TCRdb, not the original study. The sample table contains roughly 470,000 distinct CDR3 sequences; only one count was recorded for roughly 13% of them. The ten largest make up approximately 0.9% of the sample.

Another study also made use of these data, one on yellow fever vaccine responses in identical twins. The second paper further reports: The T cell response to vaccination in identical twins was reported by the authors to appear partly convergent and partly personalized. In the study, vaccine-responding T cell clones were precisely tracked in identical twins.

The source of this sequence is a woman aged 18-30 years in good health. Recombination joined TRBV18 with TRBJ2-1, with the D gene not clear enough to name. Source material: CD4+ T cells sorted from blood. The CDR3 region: CASSPPARTLNHEQFF. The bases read TGTGCCAGCTCACCACCGGCCAGGACCTTAAATCATGAGCAGTTCTTC.